This T cell receptor (beta chain) originates from a study of blood T cell repertoires in COVID-19. Sequenced by immunoSEQ multiplex PCR; TCRdb stores in-frame clones only, minus some. Of fewer than 300,000 clones listed, over 80% were seen once; the top ten hold just under 6.5%. Unmatched junction bases numbered 2, after V lost 4 bases and J lost 1 base. CDR3 length equals 14 residues. The V gene's germline CDR1 is LGHNA and CDR2 YSLEER. Sequencing was performed on peripheral blood. The receptor was derived from a woman in her fifties or sixties with COVID-19, enrolled during active disease. V usage is TRBV4-3 and J usage is TRBJ1-1, with 8 bases fitting TRBD1. CDR3 coding DNA: TGCGCCAGCAGCCGGGGACAGGAGAACACTGAAGCTTTCTTT. This codes for CASSRGQENTEAFF.